The entry that follows covers one TCR beta chain sequence. This entry belongs to a study of technical replicates of blood from several donors. Germline assignment: CDR1 SGHNT and CDR2 YENEEA. Trimming at V came to 1 base and at J to 0 bases, leaving 11 bases not matched to a gene. This CDR3 contains 19 residues. The protocol was immunoSEQ multiplex PCR, while the TCRdb copy is restricted to in-frame clones and leaves out a portion. This sample has around 95,000 clones; just under 95% occur once, and the top ten carry about 0.22%. Sequenced: T cells isolated from PBMCs. The receptor's source is a human donor in good health. The rearrangement uses TRBV11-3 and TRBJ2-5, with TRBD2 matching 10 bases. The CDR3 DNA reads as TGTGCCAGCAGCTTAGGCATGACTAGCGGGCCGATGTACCAAGAGACCCAGTACTTC. Amino acid sequence: CASSLGMTSGPMYQETQYF.